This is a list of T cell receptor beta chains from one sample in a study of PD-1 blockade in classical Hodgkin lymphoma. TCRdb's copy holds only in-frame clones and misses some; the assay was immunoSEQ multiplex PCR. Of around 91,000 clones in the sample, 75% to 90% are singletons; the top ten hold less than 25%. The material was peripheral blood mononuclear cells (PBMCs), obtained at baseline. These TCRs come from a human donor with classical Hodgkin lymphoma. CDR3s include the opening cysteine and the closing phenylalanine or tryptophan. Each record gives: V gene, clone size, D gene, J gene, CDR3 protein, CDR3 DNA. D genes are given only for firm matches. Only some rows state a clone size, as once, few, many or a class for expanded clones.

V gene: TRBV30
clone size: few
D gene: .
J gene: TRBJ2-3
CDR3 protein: CAWSPPSAPTPDTQYF
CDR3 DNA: TGTGCCTGGAGTCCCCCCTCGGCCCCGACACCAGATACGCAGTATTTT

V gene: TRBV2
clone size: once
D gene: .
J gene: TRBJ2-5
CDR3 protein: CASSESGAETQYF
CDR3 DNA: TGTGCCAGCAGTGAGTCGGGCGCGGAGACCCAGTACTTC

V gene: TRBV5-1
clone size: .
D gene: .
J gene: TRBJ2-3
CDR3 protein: CASSLVRASTDTQYF
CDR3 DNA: TGCGCCAGCAGCTTGGTCAGGGCTAGCACAGATACGCAGTATTTT

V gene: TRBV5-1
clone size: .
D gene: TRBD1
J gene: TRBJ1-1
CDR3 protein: CASSWGQPNTEAFF
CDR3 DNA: TGCGCCAGCAGCTGGGGACAGCCAAACACTGAAGCTTTCTTT

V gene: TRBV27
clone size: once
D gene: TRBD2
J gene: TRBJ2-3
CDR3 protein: CASSLLREGLDTQYF
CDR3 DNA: TGTGCCAGCAGTTTATTGCGGGAGGGCCTGGATACGCAGTATTTT

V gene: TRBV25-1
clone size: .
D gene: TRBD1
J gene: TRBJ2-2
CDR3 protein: CASSDYTGTAPTGELFF
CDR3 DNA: TGTGCCAGCAGTGACTATACCGGGACAGCCCCCACCGGGGAGCTGTTTTTT

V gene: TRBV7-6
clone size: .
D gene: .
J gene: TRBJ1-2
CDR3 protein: CASSPGQNYGYTF
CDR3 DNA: TGTGCCAGCAGTCCCGGACAAAACTATGGCTACACCTTC

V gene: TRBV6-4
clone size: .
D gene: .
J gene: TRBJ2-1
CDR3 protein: CASSDSDSGANEQFF
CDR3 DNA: TGTGCCAGCAGTGACTCTGACTCCGGAGCCAATGAGCAGTTCTTC

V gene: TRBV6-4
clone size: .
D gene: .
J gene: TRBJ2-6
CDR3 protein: CASRTDSGANVLTF
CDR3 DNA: TGTGCCAGCCGGACGGACTCTGGGGCCAACGTCCTGACTTTC

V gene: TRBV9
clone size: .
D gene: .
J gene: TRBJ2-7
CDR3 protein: CASSPGEDYEQYF
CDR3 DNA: TGTGCCAGCAGCCCAGGGGAAGATTACGAGCAGTACTTC

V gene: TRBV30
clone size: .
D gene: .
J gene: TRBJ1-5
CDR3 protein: CAWSVAGLGQPQHF
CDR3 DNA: TGTGCCTGGAGTGTAGCGGGTCTGGGCCAGCCCCAGCATTTT